Listed here is a single T cell receptor beta chain. The target antigen is unknown. This sample stems from a study of blood T cells in healthy people across ages. Points from the study as a whole: For the donors, CMV status was unknown and possibly confounded expanded clonotype changes. The recorded TCR beta diversity per million T cells decreased in a roughly linear manner with age.

Using a J-beta primer mix together with a sample-barcoded 5' primer, a second PCR was run for about 6 to 12 cycles. TCRdb used MiXCR to reprocess the 5' RACE reads, holding one entry per CDR3 protein. The sample holds 1.4 million to 1.5 million distinct CDR3 sequences, approximately 40% seen once. The CDR3 runs to 13 residues. Germline values: CDR1 DFQATT, CDR2 SNEGSKA (reference sequence). Trimming took 0 bases from V and 5 from J, leaving 10 bases between them. Sequencing used blood. This chain joins TRBV20-1 and TRBJ2-5; D is uncertain. This receptor was obtained from a young woman in good health. The CDR3 region has the DNA TGCAGTGCTAGAGATTTCAGCCCGGAGACCCAGTACTTC. Encoded protein: CSARDFSPETQYF.